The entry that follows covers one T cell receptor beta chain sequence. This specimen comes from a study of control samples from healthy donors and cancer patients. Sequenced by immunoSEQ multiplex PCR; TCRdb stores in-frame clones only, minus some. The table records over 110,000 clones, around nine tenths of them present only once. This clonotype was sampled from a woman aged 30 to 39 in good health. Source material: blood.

CDR3 region: CASSVLAGETQYF. The CDR3, as DNA: TGTGCCAGCAGTGTCCTCGCCGGAGAGACCCAGTACTTC. This chain links TRBV2 with TRBJ2-5; D call uncertain. The CDR3 length is 13 residues. V was clipped by 4 bases and J by 4 bases, with 10 bases between them. CDR1 SNHLY and CDR2 FYNNEI come from the germline V gene.